This T cell receptor (beta chain) was sequenced during a study of T cell responses to AZD1222 COVID-19 vaccine. As concerns this clone: As yet, its antigen is unknown.

Findings and limits, study-wide: Nearly half of unique spike-specific TCRs reportedly avoided B.1.351 and B.1.1.7 mutated regions.

Using immunoSEQ multiplex PCR, the repertoire was profiled, and TCRdb retains in-frame clones only, with some absent. The top ten clones hold 18% of a sample with 150,000 or so clones, roughly nine tenths of them seen once. In germline, CDR1 is SGHDT, CDR2 YYEEEE. The CDR3 runs 13 residues. V gave up 4 bases and J gave up 9 bases; unmatched junction bases: 6. The source of this sequence is an adult in good health. This specimen was peripheral blood, taken on day 0 of AZD1222 vaccination. The chain joins TRBV5-6 to TRBJ2-1, with 8 bases identical to TRBD1. This chain's CDR3 is CASSDGQGSEQFF. CDR3 DNA sequence: TGTGCCAGCAGCGATGGACAGGGAAGTGAGCAGTTCTTC.